This TCR beta chain is drawn from a study of shared clonotypes between healthy human individuals. The CDR3 is 14 residues long. Per the germline V gene, CDR1 is ENHRY and CDR2 is SYGVKD. V lost 2 bases and J lost 6; bases outside the gene matches: 7. With respect to this clone: Its antigen is as yet unknown.

Naive CD8 cells were CD45RO-negative, positively selected for CCR7, excluding terminally differentiated effector memory CD45RA+ cells. Assay: immunoSEQ multiplex PCR; the TCRdb copy retains only in-frame clones and omits some. The sample includes about 2.2 million clones, about 93% of them seen just once. Study results and caveats: Depth was large, yet rarefaction showed that sorted-subset sequencing was incomplete. In a few donors, about 5% of naive CD4 clonotypes appeared in common.

The sample was naive CD8+ T cells from PBMCs. The chain is built from TRBV10-3 and TRBJ2-7; 7 bases agree with TRBD1. The clonotype comes from a man younger than 35 in good health. Some clones in this sample may be carry-over from other donors' samples. CDR3 loop: CAISEPQGSGEQYF. DNA for the CDR3: TGTGCCATCAGTGAGCCACAGGGGTCGGGCGAGCAGTACTTC.